Sample share makes the clone carrying this T cell receptor beta chain medium-sized. Its antigen is not identified. Time point noted: sample taken at primary tumor resection. This specimen comes from a study of spatial heterogeneity in lung cancer. Study overall: The count of detected beta-chain sequences consistently exceeded that of alpha-chain sequences.

Study observations and caveats: The estimated TCR-seq coverage of tumor T cells amounted to 7% to 8% when looking at alpha chains and around 13% when looking at beta chains. Intratumoral expanded alpha and beta TCR counts were found to track tumor mutation counts.

The CDR3 is 14 amino acids. V was cut by 8 bases and J by 4 bases, with 15 bases left in between. Germline CDR1 and CDR2: MDHEN and SYDVKM. TCRdb itself ran the 5' RACE reads through MiXCR, one entry per CDR3 protein. The sample yields about 1,600 distinct CDR3 sequences, 5% to 5.5% seen once. The chain joins TRBV28 to TRBJ2-1, with D perhaps being TRBD1 or TRBD2 (5 bases each). The sequenced sample was lung tumor tissue, obtained at surgery. The TCR was taken from a male donor with early-stage non-small cell lung cancer. The CDR3 loop reads CASARDPQYNEQFF. Written as DNA, the CDR3 is TGTGCCAGCGCCCGGGACCCTCAATACAATGAGCAGTTCTTC.